The 26 T cell receptor beta chains below all came from one sample that was sequenced in a study of blood T cell repertoires in COVID-19. Here immunoSEQ multiplex PCR was the method, and the copy in TCRdb shows in-frame clones only, minus some. Of about 160,000 clones listed, 75% to 85% are singletons. Material for sequencing was peripheral blood. These TCRs come from a woman aged 55 to 70 with COVID-19, enrolled during active disease.

The rearrangement links TRBV19 to TRBJ2-7; no definite D call. Per germline, CDR1 LNHDA and CDR2 SQIVND (reference sequence). The ends were cut back, 4 bases at V and 3 bases at J, with 7 bases in the middle. The CDR3 loop spans 12 amino acids. The CDR3 loop is CASSNSHYEQYF. The CDR3, as DNA: TGTGCCAGTAGTAACAGCCACTACGAGCAGTACTTC.

The V and J genes are TRBV30 and TRBJ2-6; tentative D call: TRBD1 (6 bases). This CDR3 comprises 15 residues. Germline V gives CDR1 GTSNPN, CDR2 SVGIG (reference sequence). Trimming shortened V by 1 base and J by 4 bases, and 11 bases separated the two germline ends. CDR3 sequence: CAWSGQVPGANVLTF. As DNA, the CDR3 is TGTGCCTGGAGTGGACAGGTCCCAGGGGCCAACGTCCTGACTTTC.

The genes are TRBV19 and TRBJ2-2, with 9 bases that match TRBD2. Germline-derived CDR1 and CDR2 are LNHDA and SQIVND (reference sequence). V was pared by 3 bases and J by 5 bases, with 16 bases of the junction left unmatched. CDR3 length equals 19 residues. The CDR3 DNA is TGTGCCAGTAGTATTAGAGTGGCGGGAGGGCTGGTACGGACCGGGGAGCTGTTTTTT. Translation gives CASSIRVAGGLVRTGELFF.

This chain links TRBV2 with TRBJ1-5, with TRBD1 identical over 8 bases. There are 15 residues in the CDR3. The germline gives CDR1 SNHLY, CDR2 FYNNEI. After removal of 5 bases from V and 2 bases from J, the junction contained 5 bases not matched to a gene. CDR3 protein: CASSSLQGGNQPQHF. The CDR3 nucleotides are TGTGCCAGCAGTTCGCTACAGGGGGGCAATCAGCCCCAGCATTTT.

The chain joins TRBV28 to TRBJ1-3, with a possible D match to TRBD1 (5 bases). V lost 5 bases and J 4 bases, leaving 12 bases between the germline ends. The CDR3 is made up of 14 amino acids. Looked up from germline, CDR1 is MDHEN and CDR2 is SYDVKM. CDR3 residues: CASSPQGAGNTIYF. CDR3 nucleotides: TGTGCCAGCAGTCCCCAGGGCGCAGGAAACACCATATATTTT.

The V gene is TRBV28, the J gene TRBJ1-2; a weak D match, TRBD1 (5 bases). V gave up 3 bases and J gave up 3 bases, with 14 bases separating them. CDR1 MDHEN and CDR2 SYDVKM come from the germline V gene. The CDR3 is 15 residues long. The CDR3 DNA reads as TGTGCCAGCAGTTTTGGGGCTACAAGCGACTATGGCTACACCTTC. This gives the protein CASSFGATSDYGYTF.

The gene calls are TRBV5-5 and TRBJ1-4; a possible D gene is TRBD1 (6 bases). This CDR3 region has 14 residues. CDR1 and CDR2 (germline): SGHKS, YYEKEE (reference sequence). Trimming pared 4 bases from V and 4 bases from J, leaving 11 bases between. This CDR3 is CASSQGQSNEKLFF. Here the CDR3 DNA reads TGTGCCAGCAGCCAGGGGCAGAGTAATGAAAAACTGTTTTTT.

V is TRBV6-5 and J is TRBJ2-1, with D unresolved. Trimming removed 7 bases from V and 0 bases from J, with 10 bases in between. Germline V gene sequence: CDR1 MNHEY, CDR2 SVGAGI. The CDR3 is 14 amino acids. DNA of the CDR3: TGTGCCAGCACTGTCATCGGCTCCTACAATGAGCAGTTCTTC. It yields the protein CASTVIGSYNEQFF.

The chain carries TRBV28 and TRBJ1-2, with 8 bases aligning to TRBD1. Germline assignment: CDR1 MDHEN and CDR2 SYDVKM. CDR3 length: 17 amino acids. The V gene end was trimmed by 2 bases and the J gene end by 2 bases; junction bases not matched to a gene: 10. The CDR3 region is CASSLLAGQVSNYGYTF. DNA for the CDR3: TGTGCCAGCAGTTTACTAGCGGGACAGGTGTCAAACTATGGCTACACCTTC.

In its sample, this clone is medium-sized. The V and J genes are TRBV5-8 and TRBJ1-3; D might be TRBD1 (6 bases). Looked up from germline, CDR1 is SGHTS and CDR2 is YDEGEE. Trimming took 0 bases from V and 8 from J, leaving 15 bases between them. The CDR3 loop spans 15 amino acids. CDR3 sequence (DNA): TGTGCCAGCAGCTTGGACAGGGAAGGAGTCGACACCATATATTTT. Translation: CASSLDREGVDTIYF.

This clone was observed a handful of times. The CDR3 sequence: CASSQGTTGRYEQYV. In DNA, the CDR3 is TGTGCCAGCAGCCAGGGGACAACAGGAAGATACGAGCAGTACGTC. The chain recombines TRBV5-7 with TRBJ2-7, with D perhaps matching TRBD1 (6 bases). TRBV5-7 is an open reading frame whose function is uncertain. This CDR3 spans 15 amino acids. Trimming pared 4 bases from V and 4 bases from J, leaving 18 bases between.

This sequence joins TRBV7-8 and TRBJ1-5; possibly TRBD1 for D (6 bases). Trimming cost V 1 base and J 6 bases, with 10 bases left between them. The CDR3 totals 14 residues. Germline assignment: CDR1 SGHVS and CDR2 FQNEAQ. The chain's CDR3 is CASSLDQGRQPQHF. Here the CDR3 DNA reads TGTGCCAGCAGCTTAGATCAGGGGCGTCAGCCCCAGCATTTT.

The chain combines TRBV7-9 with TRBJ1-2; maybe TRBD1 (5 bases). This CDR3 has 15 residues. CDR1 and CDR2 from the germline V gene are SEHNR and FQNEAQ (reference sequence). The V gene lost 1 base and the J gene lost 7 bases, with 16 bases spanning the gap. CDR3 bases: TGTGCCAGCAGCTTAGGTCGGGCAGGGCAGTCTGGCTACACCTTC. This translates into CASSLGRAGQSGYTF. Full variable domain (remainder filled in from reference TRBV7-9 and TRBJ1-2): DTGVSQNPRHKITKRGQNVTFRCDPISEHNRLYWYRQTLGQGPEFLTYFQNEAQLEKSRLLSDRFSAERPKGSFSTLEIQRTEQGDSAMYLCASSLGRAGQSGYTFGSGTRLTVV.

The CDR3 here is CASSSGSPVPQYF. CDR3 nucleotides: TGTGCCAGCAGTTCGGGTTCCCCCGTTCCCCAGTACTTC. This chain joins TRBV12-3 or TRBV12-4 and TRBJ2-5; D call uncertain. V was trimmed by 4 bases and J by 9 bases, leaving 15 bases between them. The CDR3 length is 13 residues.

This clone turned up a few times. The chain employs TRBV15 and TRBJ2-2, with D perhaps matching TRBD1 (5 bases). Deletions cut 5 bases from V and 1 base from J, with 8 bases between. Germline CDR1 and CDR2: LNHNV and YYDKDF (reference sequence). The CDR3 totals 14 residues. The CDR3 DNA reads as TGTGCCACCAGCTTCGGACAGAACACCGGGGAGCTGTTTTTT. Translating gives CATSFGQNTGELFF. The complete variable domain, with remaining parts taken from reference TRBV15 and TRBJ2-2, reads DAMVIQNPRYQVTQFGKPVTLSCSQTLNHNVMYWYQQKSSQAPKLLFHYYDKDFNNEADTPDNFQSRRPNTSFCFLDIRSPGLGDTAMYLCATSFGQNTGELFFGEGSRLTVL.

The chain recombines TRBV9 with TRBJ1-3; the D gene is possibly TRBD1 (5 bases). The V end was cut by 0 bases, the J end by 4 bases, with 11 bases between. From germline, CDR1 is SGDLS and CDR2 YYNGEE. The CDR3 has 15 amino acids. The CDR3, as DNA: TGTGCCAGCAGCGTAGTTGCGGGGGTAGGAAACACCATATATTTT. Translation: CASSVVAGVGNTIYF.

This chain's CDR3 is CASSVGGPYEQYF. The CDR3 DNA sequence: TGTGCCAGCAGTGTCGGGGGTCCCTACGAGCAGTACTTC. J is TRBJ2-7 and V is TRBV2; D possibly corresponds to TRBD2 (6 bases). V lost 4 bases and J lost 2, with 9 bases in between. The CDR3 sequence is 13 residues long. The germline V gene has CDR1 SNHLY and CDR2 FYNNEI.

The rearrangement joins TRBV3-1 (or the pseudogene TRBV3-2) to TRBJ1-2; no reliable D call. Trimming removed 1 base at V and 2 bases at J, with 14 bases between. The germline CDR1 and CDR2 sequences are LGHDT and YNNKEL (reference sequence). This CDR3 spans 16 amino acids. DNA of the CDR3: TGTGCCAGCAGCCAAGGAGGGTGGAGGCCCAACTATGGCTACACCTTC. The encoded protein is CASSQGGWRPNYGYTF.

The chain uses TRBV28 and TRBJ1-1, with TRBD1 matching over 8 bases. There are 14 residues in the CDR3. V was clipped by 2 bases and J by 1 base; unmatched bases: 0. Germline V gene data show CDR1 as MDHEN and CDR2 as SYDVKM. Here the CDR3 reads CASSLTGGNTEAFF. The CDR3, as DNA: TGTGCCAGCAGTTTAACAGGGGGGAACACTGAAGCTTTCTTT.

The V and J genes are TRBV19 and TRBJ2-2; 9 nucleotides agree with TRBD1. V was clipped by 5 bases and J by 7 bases; unmatched bases: 11. This CDR3 is built from 16 residues. Germline V gene lookup returns CDR1 LNHDA and CDR2 SQIVND (reference sequence). DNA for the CDR3: TGTGCCAGTAGTCCCATGGGGACAGGGTCGGGCGGGGAGCTGTTTTTT. It is translated as CASSPMGTGSGGELFF.

The chain couples TRBV11-3 to TRBJ2-2; 8 bases fit TRBD1. This CDR3 is built from 13 residues. J was trimmed by 6 bases and V by 3 bases; bases with no gene match: 0. Germline loops: CDR1 SGHNT, CDR2 YENEEA. The CDR3 reads CASSLTGAGELFF. For the CDR3, the DNA is TGTGCCAGCAGCTTGACAGGGGCCGGGGAGCTGTTTTTT.

This chain joins TRBV18 and TRBJ2-2; no firm D call. The CDR3 spans 15 residues. Germline CDR1 reads KGHSH; CDR2 reads LQKENI. Trimming stripped 1 base from V and 0 bases from J, with 6 bases between. The CDR3 sequence: CASSPRTANTGELFF. The CDR3 nucleotides are TGTGCCAGCTCACCACGCACTGCGAACACCGGGGAGCTGTTTTTT.

This clone showed up just once. CDR3 sequence reads: CASNPDRAAGANVLTF. The DNA for the CDR3 is TGTGCCAGTAACCCGGACAGGGCGGCAGGGGCCAACGTCCTGACTTTC. This rearrangement joins TRBV19 to TRBJ2-6; 8 bases align to TRBD1. The CDR3 has 16 residues. Germline-derived CDR1 and CDR2 are LNHDA and SQIVND (reference sequence). V was pared by 7 bases and J by 4 bases, with 9 bases of the junction left unmatched.

This clone has only a few counts. This chain uses TRBV6-5 with TRBJ2-5, with TRBD1 matching 9 bases. The CDR3 has 15 residues. V gave up 4 bases and J gave up 4 bases; unmatched junction bases: 7. Germline CDR1 reads MNHEY; CDR2 reads SVGAGI. The CDR3, as DNA: TGTGCCAGCAGTTGGAACAGGGGGCTAGGAGAGACCCAGTACTTC. Translation: CASSWNRGLGETQYF.

The chain recombines TRBV2 with TRBJ2-1, with D possibly being TRBD2 (5 bases). This CDR3 region has 14 residues. The V and J ends lost 8 bases and 3 bases respectively, with 14 bases between them. The V gene's germline CDR1 is SNHLY and CDR2 FYNNEI. The CDR3: CASRRRLSYNEQFF. The CDR3 DNA sequence: TGTGCCAGCCGTCGGAGGTTAAGCTACAATGAGCAGTTCTTC.

The chain recombines TRBV15 with TRBJ2-1; D remains unclear. This CDR3 contains 14 residues. V shed 0 bases and J shed 5 bases, with 8 bases lying between them. Germline CDR1 and CDR2: LNHNV and YYDKDF (reference sequence). In DNA, the CDR3 is TGTGCCACCAGCAGAGACCCCCTCCACAATGAGCAGTTCTTC. This codes for CATSRDPLHNEQFF.